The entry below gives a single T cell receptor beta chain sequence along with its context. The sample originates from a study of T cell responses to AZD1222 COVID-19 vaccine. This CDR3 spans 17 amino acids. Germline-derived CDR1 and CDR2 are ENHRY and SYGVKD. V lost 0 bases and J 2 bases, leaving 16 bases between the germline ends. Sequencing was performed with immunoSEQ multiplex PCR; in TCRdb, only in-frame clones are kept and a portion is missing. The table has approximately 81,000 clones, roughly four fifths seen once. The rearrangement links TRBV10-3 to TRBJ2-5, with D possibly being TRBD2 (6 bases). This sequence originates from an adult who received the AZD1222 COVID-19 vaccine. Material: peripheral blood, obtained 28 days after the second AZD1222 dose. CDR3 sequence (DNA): TGTGCCATCAGTGAGTCTAGGTCCGCGGGGTTACAAGAGACCCAGTACTTC. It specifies CAISESRSAGLQETQYF.